This T cell receptor beta chain was profiled in a study of cytomegalovirus exposure and HLA in healthy donors. Background on the study: An analysis done earlier identified about 120 million unique TCR beta sequences from 190 million or so T cells. The Caucasian-associated ancestry cluster held 65% to 90% of a few hundred genotyped donors. General observations from the study: As a later analysis revealed, most CMV-associated TCR beta chains appeared HLA-restricted. Fewer N-insertions (relative to the approximately 700-donor mean) were reportedly seen in an Asian-associated ancestry cluster in a later analysis.

The study ran its PCR with 60 Vbeta and 13 Jbeta primers. Profiled with immunoSEQ multiplex PCR; TCRdb holds only in-frame clones, not every one. The sample yields some 130,000 clones, about 72% seen once. Points on this clone: As yet, its antigen is unknown.

The CDR3 runs to 15 residues. From germline, CDR1 is LGHNA and CDR2 YSLEER. The ends lost 1 base at V and 5 bases at J; junction bases unmatched: 7. The source of this sequence is a female donor in good health and CMV-seronegative. The rearrangement uses TRBV4-3 and TRBJ1-2, with 7 bases that match TRBD1. Sample: PBMCs. CDR3: CASSQGGTAIYGYTF. The CDR3 DNA reads TGCGCCAGCAGCCAAGGTGGGACAGCGATATATGGCTACACCTTC.